This TCR beta chain was captured in a study of blood T cell repertoires in COVID-19. Generated by immunoSEQ multiplex PCR, the TCRdb table keeps only in-frame clones and is missing some. This table holds 200,000 to 250,000 clones, roughly 81% found once. CDR3 length equals 17 residues. CDR1 is SGHNT, CDR2 YYREEE, per germline (reference sequence). Germline trimming cut 0 bases from V and 0 bases from J; bases unmatched to any gene: 5. This clonotype originated in a woman over 75 with COVID-19, enrolled during active disease. The chain has TRBV5-4 and TRBJ2-3, with TRBD1 matching 9 bases. Material: peripheral blood. CDR3 sequence (DNA): TGTGCCAGCAGCTTGGGGGGGACAGGGCGAAGCACAGATACGCAGTATTTT. It specifies CASSLGGTGRSTDTQYF.